The present T cell receptor (beta chain) was sequenced within a study of blood T cell repertoires in COVID-19. Study summary: Donors in the United States, Italy and Spain gave samples during acute or convalescent COVID-19. Nucleic acid was either cDNA or gDNA, and it came from T cells, B-cell-depleted T cells, or PBMCs.

With V trimmed by 5 bases and J by 3 bases, 4 bases remained unmatched. Germline V gene sequence: CDR1 PRHDT, CDR2 FYEKMQ (reference sequence). CDR3 length equals 13 residues. Authors' analysis steps: Quantification of nucleated cells was approximated via reference gene primer amplification. Profiled with immunoSEQ multiplex PCR; TCRdb holds only in-frame clones, not every one. V and J calls and clone size are those listed in that table; D and trimming were worked out from the DNA. The data show 150,000 to 200,000 clones, about 88% seen once. This clonotype originated in a man aged 65 to 85 with active or convalescent COVID-19. The chain recombines TRBV13 with TRBJ2-7; 7 bases are shared with TRBD1. The sample comprised peripheral blood. The CDR3: CASSEWTGYEQYF. The CDR3 region has the DNA TGTGCCAGCAGCGAATGGACAGGCTACGAGCAGTACTTC.